This T cell receptor (beta chain) comes out of a study of CD8 T cells in Susac syndrome. The sequenced target, TCR beta, came from blood CD8+ and CD4+ T cells. The CD8+ and CD4+ T cells were negatively isolated, with the TEMRA cells enriched by FACS. Random hexamers served to reverse transcribe about 0.5 to 1 ug RNA. With immunoSEQ multiplex PCR, TCR beta CDR3 was amplified across 54 Vbeta and 13 Jbeta. TCRdb independently ran MiXCR on the immunoSEQ multiplex PCR reads; one entry per CDR3 protein. This sample has around 300,000 distinct CDR3 sequences, with around 92% found just once. Sequenced: CD4+ T cells from PBMCs. The sequence was obtained from a human donor with multiple sclerosis.

CDR3 sequence: CASNHRETNQPQHF. The CDR3 DNA sequence: TGTGCCAGCAACCACAGGGAAACCAATCAGCCCCAGCATTTT. The V gene is TRBV27, the J gene TRBJ1-5, with D maybe TRBD1 (6 bases). The germline V gene has CDR1 MNHEY and CDR2 SMNVEV (reference sequence). The CDR3 runs to 14 residues. The V end lost 7 bases, the J end lost 3 bases, and 13 bases lay between the germline ends.